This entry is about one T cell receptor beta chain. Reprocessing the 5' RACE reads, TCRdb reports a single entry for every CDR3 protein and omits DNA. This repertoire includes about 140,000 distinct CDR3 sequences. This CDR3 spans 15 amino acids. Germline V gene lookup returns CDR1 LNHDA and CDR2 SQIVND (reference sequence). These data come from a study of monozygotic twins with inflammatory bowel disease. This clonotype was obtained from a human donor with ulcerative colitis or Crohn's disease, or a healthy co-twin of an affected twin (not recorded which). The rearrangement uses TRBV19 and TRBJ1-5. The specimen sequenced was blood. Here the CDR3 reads CASSIDRTIDQPQHF.